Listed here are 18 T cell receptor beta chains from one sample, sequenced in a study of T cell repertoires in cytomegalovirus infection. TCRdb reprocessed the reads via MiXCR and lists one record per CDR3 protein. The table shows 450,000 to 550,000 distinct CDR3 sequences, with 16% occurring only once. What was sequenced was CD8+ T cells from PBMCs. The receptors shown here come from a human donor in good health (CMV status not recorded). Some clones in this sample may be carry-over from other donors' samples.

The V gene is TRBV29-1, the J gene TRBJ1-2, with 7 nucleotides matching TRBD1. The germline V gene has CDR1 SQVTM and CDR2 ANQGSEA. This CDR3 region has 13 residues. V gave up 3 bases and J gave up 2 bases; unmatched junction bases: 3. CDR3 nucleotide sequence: TGCAGCGTTGACACGGGACAGAACTATGGCTACACCTTC. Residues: CSVDTGQNYGYTF.

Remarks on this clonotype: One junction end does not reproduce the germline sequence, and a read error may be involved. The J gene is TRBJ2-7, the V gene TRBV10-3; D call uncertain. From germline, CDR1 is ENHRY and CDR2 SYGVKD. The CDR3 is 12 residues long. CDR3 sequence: CAISDPSYVQYF. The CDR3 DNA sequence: TGTGCCATCAGTGACCCGAGTTACGTGCAGTACTTC.

The CDR3 protein is CASSQGLAGGFDEQFF. CDR3 DNA sequence: TGTGCCAGCAGCCAAGGACTAGCGGGAGGTTTTGATGAGCAGTTCTTC. The chain uses TRBV27 and TRBJ2-1; 14 bases align to TRBD2. J was trimmed by 8 bases and V by 6 bases; bases with no gene match: 9. CDR3 size: 16 residues. Germline V gives CDR1 MNHEY, CDR2 SMNVEV (reference sequence).

The CDR3 region is CASSLKHAGNEQFF. Here the CDR3 DNA reads TGTGCCAGCAGTTTAAAACACGCGGGGAATGAGCAGTTCTTC. The V gene is TRBV27, the J gene TRBJ2-1, with D tentatively TRBD2 (6 bases). The CDR3 length is 14 residues. Looked up from germline, CDR1 is MNHEY and CDR2 is SMNVEV (reference sequence). Trimming stripped 2 bases from V and 7 bases from J, with 12 bases between.

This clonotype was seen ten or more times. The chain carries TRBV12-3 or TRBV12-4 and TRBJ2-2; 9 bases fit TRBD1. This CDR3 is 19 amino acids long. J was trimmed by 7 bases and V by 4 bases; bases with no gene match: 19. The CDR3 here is CASSSSYRGRLPKGGELFF. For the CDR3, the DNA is TGTGCCAGCAGTTCTTCTTACAGGGGGCGCCTACCGAAGGGCGGGGAGCTGTTTTTT.

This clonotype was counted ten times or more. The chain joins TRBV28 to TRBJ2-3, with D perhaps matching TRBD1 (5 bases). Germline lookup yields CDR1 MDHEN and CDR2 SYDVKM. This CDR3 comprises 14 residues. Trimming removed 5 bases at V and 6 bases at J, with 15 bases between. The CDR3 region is CASSPRQRWDTQYF. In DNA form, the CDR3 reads TGTGCCAGCAGTCCTCGACAGCGTTGGGATACGCAGTATTTT.

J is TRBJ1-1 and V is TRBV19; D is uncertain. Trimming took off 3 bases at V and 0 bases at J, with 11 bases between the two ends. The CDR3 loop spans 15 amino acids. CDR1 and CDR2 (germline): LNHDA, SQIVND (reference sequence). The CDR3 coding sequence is TGTGCCAGTAGTATCCGACGGAACTTGAACACTGAAGCTTTCTTT. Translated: CASSIRRNLNTEAFF.

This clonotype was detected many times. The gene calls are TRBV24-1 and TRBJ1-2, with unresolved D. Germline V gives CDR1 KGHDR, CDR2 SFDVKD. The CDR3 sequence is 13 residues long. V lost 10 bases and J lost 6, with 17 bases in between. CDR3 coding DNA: TGTGCCACGCGCGGAGCCCTGGCGGATGGCTACACCTTC. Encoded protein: CATRGALADGYTF.

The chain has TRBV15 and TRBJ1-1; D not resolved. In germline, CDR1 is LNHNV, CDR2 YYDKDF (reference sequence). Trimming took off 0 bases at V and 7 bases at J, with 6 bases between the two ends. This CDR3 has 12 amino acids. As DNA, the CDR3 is TGTGCCACCAGCAGAGACCTTAATGAAGCTTTCTTT. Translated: CATSRDLNEAFF.

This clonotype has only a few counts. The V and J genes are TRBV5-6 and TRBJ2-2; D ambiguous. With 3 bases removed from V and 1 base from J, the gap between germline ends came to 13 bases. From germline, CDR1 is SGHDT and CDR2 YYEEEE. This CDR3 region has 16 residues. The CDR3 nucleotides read TGTGCCAGCAGCTCCCACGGACCATTGAACACCGGGGAGCTGTTTTTT. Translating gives CASSSHGPLNTGELFF.

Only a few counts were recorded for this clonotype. The CDR3 sequence: CASSREGQGATEAFF. CDR3 DNA sequence: TGTGCCAGCAGTCGGGAGGGACAGGGGGCTACTGAAGCTTTCTTT. The chain links TRBV6-5 to TRBJ1-1; 12 nucleotides line up with TRBD1. Germline CDR1 reads MNHEY; CDR2 reads SVGAGI. The J segment lost 5 bases and the V segment lost 5 bases, leaving 6 bases of the junction unmatched. The CDR3 contains 15 residues.

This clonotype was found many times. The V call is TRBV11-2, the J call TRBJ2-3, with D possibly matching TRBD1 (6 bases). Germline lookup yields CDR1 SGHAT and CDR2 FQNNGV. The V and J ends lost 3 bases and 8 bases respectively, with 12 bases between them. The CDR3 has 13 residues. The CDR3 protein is CASSLDSPSTQYF. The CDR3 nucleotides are TGTGCCAGCAGCTTGGACAGTCCGTCTACGCAGTATTTT. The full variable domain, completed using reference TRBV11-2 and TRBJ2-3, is EAGVAQSPRYKIIEKRQSVAFWCNPISGHATLYWYQQILGQGPKLLIQFQNNGVVDDSQLPKDRFSAERLKGVDSTLKIQPAKLEDSAVYLCASSLDSPSTQYFGPGTRLTVL.

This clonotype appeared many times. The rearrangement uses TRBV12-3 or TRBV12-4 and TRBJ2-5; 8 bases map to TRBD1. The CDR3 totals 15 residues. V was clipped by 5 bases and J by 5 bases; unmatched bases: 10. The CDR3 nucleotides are TGTGCCAGCAGTCCGTCAGGGGGCGGTGGGGAGACCCAGTACTTC. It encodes CASSPSGGGGETQYF.

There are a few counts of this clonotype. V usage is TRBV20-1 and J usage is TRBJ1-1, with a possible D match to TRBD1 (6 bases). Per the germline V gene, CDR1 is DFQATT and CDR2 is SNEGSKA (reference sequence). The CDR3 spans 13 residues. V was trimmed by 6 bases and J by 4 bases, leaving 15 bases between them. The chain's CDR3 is CSAPARGATEAFF. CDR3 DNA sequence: TGCAGTGCACCCGCTAGGGGGGCCACTGAAGCTTTCTTT.

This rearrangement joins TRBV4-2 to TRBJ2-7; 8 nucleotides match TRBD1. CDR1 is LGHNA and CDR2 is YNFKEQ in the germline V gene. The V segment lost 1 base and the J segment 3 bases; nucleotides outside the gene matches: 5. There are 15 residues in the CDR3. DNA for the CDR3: TGTGCCAGCAGCCAAGGCCGGGGACAGGACTACGAGCAGTACTTC. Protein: CASSQGRGQDYEQYF.

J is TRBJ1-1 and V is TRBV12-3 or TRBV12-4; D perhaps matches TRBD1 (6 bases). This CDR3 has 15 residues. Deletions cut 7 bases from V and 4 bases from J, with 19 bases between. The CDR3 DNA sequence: TGTGCCAGCATAGGGGAGGGGGTGGCGCTCACTGAAGCTTTCTTT. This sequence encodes CASIGEGVALTEAFF.

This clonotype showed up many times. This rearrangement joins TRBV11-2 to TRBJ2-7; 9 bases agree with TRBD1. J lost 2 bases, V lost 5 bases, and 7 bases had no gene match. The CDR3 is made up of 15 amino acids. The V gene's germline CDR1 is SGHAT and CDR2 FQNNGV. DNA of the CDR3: TGTGCCAGCAGCATAGGGACAGGGCCACCCTACGAGCAGTACTTC. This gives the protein CASSIGTGPPYEQYF. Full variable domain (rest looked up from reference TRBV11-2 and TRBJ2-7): EAGVAQSPRYKIIEKRQSVAFWCNPISGHATLYWYQQILGQGPKLLIQFQNNGVVDDSQLPKDRFSAERLKGVDSTLKIQPAKLEDSAVYLCASSIGTGPPYEQYFGPGTRLTVT.

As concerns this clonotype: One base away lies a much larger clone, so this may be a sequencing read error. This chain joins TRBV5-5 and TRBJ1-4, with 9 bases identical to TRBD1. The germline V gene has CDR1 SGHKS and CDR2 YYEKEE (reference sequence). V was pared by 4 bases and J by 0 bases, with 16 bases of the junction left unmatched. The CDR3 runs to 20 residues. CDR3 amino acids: CASSTSVGQGSPTTNEKLFF. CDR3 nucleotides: TGTGCCAGCAGCACCTCAGTGGGACAGGGATCACCGACAACTAATGAAAAACTGTTTTTT. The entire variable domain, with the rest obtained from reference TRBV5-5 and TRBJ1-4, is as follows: DAGVTQSPTHLIKTRGQQVTLRCSPISGHKSVSWYQQVLGQGPQFIFQYYEKEERGRGNFPDRFSARQFPNYSSELNVNALLLGDSALYLCASSTSVGQGSPTTNEKLFFGSGTQLSVL.